This T cell receptor (beta chain) was sequenced in a study of blood T cell repertoires in COVID-19. Per the authors' pipeline: Amplification with reference gene primers provided the estimates of nucleated cell counts. Profiled with immunoSEQ multiplex PCR; TCRdb holds only in-frame clones, not every one. The V and J calls and clone size come from that table; D and trimming were worked out from the DNA. Among fewer than 250,000 clones listed, around 80% were seen once. CDR3 length: 18 residues. V was pared by 0 bases and J by 4 bases, with 9 bases of the junction left unmatched. Germline V gives CDR1 SGHKS, CDR2 YYEKEE (reference sequence).

Sequencing input: peripheral blood. The TCR sequence derives from a woman older than 75 with COVID-19, enrolled during active disease. The V call is TRBV5-5, the J call TRBJ2-5, with TRBD2 matching 13 bases. The CDR3 protein is CASSLGSTSGGRGETQYF. CDR3 DNA: TGTGCCAGCAGCTTGGGGTCGACTAGCGGGGGGCGAGGAGAGACCCAGTACTTC.